The present T cell receptor beta chain was sequenced within a study of T cell responses to AZD1222 COVID-19 vaccine. Points from the study as a whole: The donors showed a predominance of white British ancestry and of females, with possible underestimation of clonal diversity.

Assay used: immunoSEQ multiplex PCR; TCRdb lists only in-frame clones, some missing. The data show 180,000 or so clones, with 80% to 95% seen just once and roughly 3.8% held by the top ten. Concerning this clone itself: Antigen specificity is unknown.

This material consisted of peripheral blood, taken on day 0 of AZD1222 vaccination. This sequence originates from an adult in good health.

The CDR3 nucleotides are TGCGCCAGCAGCTTGAGTGCCTCAGTAGCGGACCTTATGGGCGAGCAGTACTTC. It translates to CASSLSASVADLMGEQYF. V is TRBV5-1 and J is TRBJ2-7; a possible D gene is TRBD2 (6 bases). CDR3 length equals 18 residues. Trimming left V 1 base short and J 6 bases short, with 26 bases between. Germline CDR1 and CDR2: SGHRS and YFSETQ.